The rows below give T cell receptor beta chains drawn from one sample of a study of cytomegalovirus exposure and HLA in healthy donors. Assay: immunoSEQ multiplex PCR; the TCRdb copy retains only in-frame clones and omits some. The table shows hundreds of thousands of clones, with roughly 88% occurring only once. The specimen sequenced was PBMCs. The receptors were gathered from a woman in her twenties or thirties in good health and CMV-seropositive. The CDR3 runs from the conserved cysteine through the conserved F or W. The D gene is left open where the match is weak. Clone size, where shown, is once, few, many, or a class for clones that have expanded.

clone size	V gene	D gene	J gene	CDR3 protein	CDR3 DNA
.	TRBV28	TRBD1	TRBJ2-6	CASSPDRGGGANVLTF	TGTGCCAGCAGTCCCGACAGGGGAGGTGGGGCCAACGTCCTGACTTTC
.	TRBV27	.	TRBJ2-7	CASSPTGGVVYF	TGTGCCAGCAGTCCTACCGGCGGGGTTGTGTACTTC
.	TRBV30	.	TRBJ1-5	CAWSDLGGQHQPQHF	TGTGCCTGGAGTGATCTGGGTGGCCAACATCAGCCCCAGCATTTT
.	TRBV29-1	.	TRBJ2-7	CSVVGLGEQYF	TGCAGCGTTGTGGGTCTGGGGGAGCAGTACTTC
once	TRBV7-9	TRBD1	TRBJ1-5	CASSLVGQGALQPQHF	TGTGCCAGCAGCTTAGTCGGACAGGGGGCTTTACAGCCCCAGCATTTT
.	TRBV5-1	TRBD2	TRBJ2-5	CASSPGLAQETQYF	TGCGCCAGCAGCCCGGGACTAGCGCAAGAGACCCAGTACTTC
.	TRBV27	.	TRBJ2-2	CASSFLDFGELFF	TGTGCCAGCAGTTTTCTCGACTTCGGGGAGCTGTTTTTT
.	TRBV6-5	.	TRBJ2-1	CASSYLRTQEYNEQFF	TGTGCCAGCAGTTATCTGCGGACTCAGGAGTACAATGAGCAGTTCTTC
.	TRBV11-3	.	TRBJ1-1	CASSSQVRENTEAFF	TGTGCCAGCAGCTCGCAGGTCCGGGAGAACACTGAAGCTTTCTTT
.	TRBV4-2	.	TRBJ1-2	CASSRSGTANGYTF	TGTGCCAGCAGCCGCTCCGGGACGGCCAATGGCTACACCTTC
.	TRBV11-2	.	TRBJ2-7	CASSLGSTYEQYF	TGTGCCAGCAGCTTAGGCAGCACCTACGAGCAGTACTTC
.	TRBV6-5	.	TRBJ1-2	CATNVGGGYGYTF	TGTGCCACCAACGTGGGGGGCGGCTATGGCTACACCTTC
.	TRBV5-1	.	TRBJ2-7	CASSLGLQGYEQYF	TGCGCCAGCAGCTTGGGATTACAGGGCTACGAGCAGTACTTC
.	TRBV7-8	TRBD1	TRBJ1-2	CASSPLTGTGFGYTF	TGTGCCAGCAGCCCGTTGACTGGGACAGGGTTTGGCTACACCTTC
few	TRBV6-4	TRBD1	TRBJ2-7	CAISDRGDEQYF	TGTGCCATCTCGGACAGGGGTGACGAGCAGTACTTC
.	TRBV6-1	TRBD2	TRBJ2-3	CASSPGTTDTQYF	TGTGCCAGCAGCCCCGGGACTACGGATACGCAGTATTTT
.	TRBV2	TRBD1	TRBJ2-3	CASRPGQSTDTQYF	TGTGCCAGCAGACCGGGACAGTCCACAGATACGCAGTATTTT
once	TRBV11-3	.	TRBJ2-7	CASSSTVYEQYF	TGTGCCAGCAGCTCTACCGTCTACGAGCAGTACTTC
few	TRBV29-1	.	TRBJ2-7	CSVATVGFYEQYF	TGCAGCGTTGCAACGGTCGGGTTCTACGAGCAGTACTTC
once	TRBV5-1	.	TRBJ1-5	CASSLNSGLGQPQHF	TGCGCCAGCAGCTTGAACTCAGGGTTGGGTCAGCCCCAGCATTTT
.	TRBV27	TRBD2	TRBJ2-7	CASSWTSGTYEQYF	TGTGCCAGCAGTTGGACTAGCGGAACCTACGAGCAGTACTTC
.	TRBV6-1	TRBD1	TRBJ1-1	CASSLDRGATEAFF	TGTGCCAGCAGTCTGGACAGGGGAGCCACTGAAGCTTTCTTT
.	TRBV30	.	TRBJ2-7	CAWSRDPYEQYF	TGTGCCTGGAGCCGGGATCCCTACGAGCAGTACTTC
.	TRBV7-2	.	TRBJ2-7	CASSSTVNTYEQYF	TGTGCCAGCAGCTCGACAGTTAACACCTACGAGCAGTACTTC
once	TRBV5-1	.	TRBJ1-1	CASSLAALGFEAFF	TGCGCCAGCAGCTTGGCTGCATTAGGATTTGAAGCTTTCTTT
.	TRBV27	.	TRBJ1-4	CASSTLGRANEKLFF	TGTGCCAGCAGTACTTTGGGGCGGGCTAATGAAAAACTGTTTTTT
many	TRBV10-3	.	TRBJ2-6	CAIKNSGANVLTF	TGTGCCATCAAGAACTCTGGGGCCAACGTCCTGACTTTC
.	TRBV9	.	TRBJ2-7	CASSPPGGRGEQYF	TGTGCCAGCAGCCCCCCCGGGGGCCGGGGGGAGCAGTACTTC
.	TRBV6-5	.	TRBJ2-7	CASTSLGYYEQYF	TGTGCCAGCACAAGCCTAGGATACTACGAGCAGTACTTC
.	TRBV19	TRBD1	TRBJ1-1	CASNRGIGTEAFF	TGTGCCAGTAACAGGGGGATAGGGACTGAAGCTTTCTTT
.	TRBV27	.	TRBJ1-2	CASRKDTDDGYTF	TGTGCCAGCAGGAAAGACACGGACGATGGCTACACCTTC